A selection of T cell receptor beta chains follows, all from one sample in a study of control samples from healthy donors and cancer patients. Produced via immunoSEQ multiplex PCR; TCRdb's table is partial and in-frame only. Among 150,000 to 200,000 clones listed, about nine tenths were seen once. Sequencing was done on a sample of blood. The source is a young woman in good health. The CDR3 runs from the conserved cysteine through the conserved F or W. Fields, in order: J gene, D gene, clone size, V gene, CDR3 DNA, CDR3 protein. D genes are given only for firm matches. The listing skips clone size in some rows; elsewhere it reads once, few, many or a size class.

>TRBJ1-2|TRBD1|-|TRBV5-6
TGTGCCAGCAGCCCGGGACAGTACTATGGCTACACCTTC
CASSPGQYYGYTF
>TRBJ1-2|TRBD1|-|TRBV28
TGTGCCAGCAGAGGAGACAGGGGGGGTAACTATGGCTACACCTTC
CASRGDRGGNYGYTF
>TRBJ1-1|-|-|TRBV29-1
TGCAGCGTTGCCCGGGACGGGAACACTGAAGCTTTCTTT
CSVARDGNTEAFF
>TRBJ1-1|-|-|TRBV7-9
TGTGCCAGCAGCTTAGCGCCGAACACTGAAGCTTTCTTT
CASSLAPNTEAFF
>TRBJ2-1|TRBD2|-|TRBV24-1
TGTGCCACCAGTGACCCGGGACTAGCCTACTCTTACAATGAGCAGTTCTTC
CATSDPGLAYSYNEQFF
>TRBJ2-7|-|-|TRBV28
TGTGCCAGCAGTTTACAGGGACGCTCCTACGAGCAGTACTTC
CASSLQGRSYEQYF
>TRBJ2-1|TRBD2|-|TRBV7-6
TGTGCCAGCAGCTTAGCCGGGACTAGCGGGGTAGGTGAGCAGTTCTTC
CASSLAGTSGVGEQFF
>TRBJ1-2|TRBD1|-|TRBV3-1/TRBV3-2
TGTGCCAGCAGCCAAGATAGCAGGACAGGGTACACCTTC
CASSQDSRTGYTF
>TRBJ2-1|-|-|TRBV21-1
TGTGCCAGCAGCAAATCCTCAGACGACAATGAGCAGTTCTTC
CASSKSSDDNEQFF
>TRBJ2-7|-|-|TRBV9
TGTGCCAGCAGCGTCCTGGAGAGGGGGTACGAGCAGTACTTC
CASSVLERGYEQYF
>TRBJ2-1|TRBD2|-|TRBV18
TGTGCCAGCTCACCAGCGGGGGACCTCTCCTACAATGAGCAGTTCTTC
CASSPAGDLSYNEQFF
>TRBJ2-7|TRBD1|-|TRBV28
TGTGCCAGCAGTCCGACAGGGGTAAGCTCCTACGAGCAGTACTTC
CASSPTGVSSYEQYF
>TRBJ2-7|TRBD2|-|TRBV9
TGTGCCAGCAGCGAGGGACTAGCGGGAGACTACGAGCAGTACTTC
CASSEGLAGDYEQYF
>TRBJ1-1|-|-|TRBV5-1
TGCGCCAGCAGCTTGGAGGGGCTTAACACTGAAGCTTTCTTT
CASSLEGLNTEAFF
>TRBJ1-1|-|-|TRBV7-2
TGTGCCAGCAGCTTAGGGGGTTACAGCACTGAAGCTTTCTTT
CASSLGGYSTEAFF
>TRBJ2-1|TRBD2|-|TRBV6-2/TRBV6-3
TGTGCCAGCAGTACGGGGACTAGTTACAATGAGCAGTTCTTC
CASSTGTSYNEQFF
>TRBJ1-6|TRBD1|-|TRBV4-2
TGTGCCAGCAGCCAAGAAGGACAGGGGTTACCCCTCCACTTT
CASSQEGQGLPLHF
>TRBJ2-1|TRBD2|-|TRBV27
TGTGCCAGCAGGGGACTAGCGGGAGTGAGAGATGAGCAGTTCTTC
CASRGLAGVRDEQFF
>TRBJ2-7|-|once|TRBV5-4
TGTGCCAGCAGCTCCCAGGGATACGAGCAGTACTTC
CASSSQGYEQYF
>TRBJ1-4|-|-|TRBV19
TGTGCCAGTAGCGGACGGCCGAATGAAAAACTGTTTTTT
CASSGRPNEKLFF
>TRBJ1-2|-|-|TRBV27
TGTGCCAGCAGTTTATTGGGAGAGGGGTATGGCTACACCTTC
CASSLLGEGYGYTF
>TRBJ2-2|-|-|TRBV7-9
TGTGCCAGCAGTTTTAGGGACGGGAACACCGGGGAGCTGTTTTTT
CASSFRDGNTGELFF
>TRBJ1-2|-|-|TRBV21-1
TGTGCCAGCAGGACAGAACTTTATGGCTACACCTTC
CASRTELYGYTF
>TRBJ1-4|-|once|TRBV4-2
TGTGCCAGCAGCCAAGGGACGGGGAATGAAAAACTGTTTTTT
CASSQGTGNEKLFF
>TRBJ1-4|-|-|TRBV5-4
TGTGCCAGCAGCTTGGCCGGGGGGTTTGAAAAACTGTTTTTT
CASSLAGGFEKLFF
>TRBJ1-1|TRBD1|once|TRBV4-3
TGCGCCAGCAGCGACAGGGAGGGCGTGAACACTGAAGCTTTCTTT
CASSDREGVNTEAFF
>TRBJ1-6|-|-|TRBV9
TGTGCCAGCAGCGTAGCTACGCAGGGGCAGGGTGGGTCACCCCTCCACTTT
CASSVATQGQGGSPLHF
>TRBJ2-7|-|-|TRBV7-6
TGTGCCAGCAGCTTAGTGGGTGGTCAGGGGTCCTACTACGAGCAGTACTTC
CASSLVGGQGSYYEQYF